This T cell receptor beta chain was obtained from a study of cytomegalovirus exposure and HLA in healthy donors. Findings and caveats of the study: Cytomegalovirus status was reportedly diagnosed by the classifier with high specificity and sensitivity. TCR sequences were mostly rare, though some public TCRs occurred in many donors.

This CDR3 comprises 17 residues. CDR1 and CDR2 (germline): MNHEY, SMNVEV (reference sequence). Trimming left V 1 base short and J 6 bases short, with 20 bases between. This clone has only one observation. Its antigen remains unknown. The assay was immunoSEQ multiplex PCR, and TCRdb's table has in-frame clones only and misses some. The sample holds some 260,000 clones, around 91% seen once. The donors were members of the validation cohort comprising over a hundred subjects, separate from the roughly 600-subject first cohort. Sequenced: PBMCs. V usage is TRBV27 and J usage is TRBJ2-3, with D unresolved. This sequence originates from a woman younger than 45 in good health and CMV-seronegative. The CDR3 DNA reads TGTGCCAGCAGTTTATATCGAGAAAAAGAGGTTGCCGATACGCAGTATTTT. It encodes CASSLYREKEVADTQYF.